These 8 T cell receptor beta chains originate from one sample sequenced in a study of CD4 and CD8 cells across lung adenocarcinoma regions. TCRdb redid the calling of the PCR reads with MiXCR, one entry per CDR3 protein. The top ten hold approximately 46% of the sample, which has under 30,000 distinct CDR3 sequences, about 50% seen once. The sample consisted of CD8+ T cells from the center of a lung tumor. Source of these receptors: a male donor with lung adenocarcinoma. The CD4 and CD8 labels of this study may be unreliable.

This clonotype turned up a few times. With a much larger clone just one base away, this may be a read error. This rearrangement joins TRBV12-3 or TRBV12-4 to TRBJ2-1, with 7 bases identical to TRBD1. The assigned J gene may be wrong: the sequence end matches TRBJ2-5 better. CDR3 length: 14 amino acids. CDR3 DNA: TGTGCCAGCAGTTGGACAGAGGGGGCGAAGACCCAGTACTTC. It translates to CASSWTEGAKTQYF.

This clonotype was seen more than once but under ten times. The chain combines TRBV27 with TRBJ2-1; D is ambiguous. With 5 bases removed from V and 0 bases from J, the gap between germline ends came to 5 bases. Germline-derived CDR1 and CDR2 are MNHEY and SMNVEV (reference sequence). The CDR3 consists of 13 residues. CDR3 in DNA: TGTGCCAGCAGTAGAAACTCCTACAATGAGCAGTTCTTC. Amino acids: CASSRNSYNEQFF.

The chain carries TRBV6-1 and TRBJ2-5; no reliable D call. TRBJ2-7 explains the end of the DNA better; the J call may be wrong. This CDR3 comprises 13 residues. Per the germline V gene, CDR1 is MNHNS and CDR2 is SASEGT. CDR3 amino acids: CASSGARLGEQYF. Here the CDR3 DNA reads TGTGCCAGCAGTGGAGCCCGACTGGGCGAGCAGTACTTC.

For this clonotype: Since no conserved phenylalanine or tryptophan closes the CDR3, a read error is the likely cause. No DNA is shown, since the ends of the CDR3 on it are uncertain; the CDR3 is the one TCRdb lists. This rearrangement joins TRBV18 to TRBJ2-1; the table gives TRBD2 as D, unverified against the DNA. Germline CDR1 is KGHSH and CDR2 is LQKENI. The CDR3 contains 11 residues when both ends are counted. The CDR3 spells CAQLTRSPSPP.

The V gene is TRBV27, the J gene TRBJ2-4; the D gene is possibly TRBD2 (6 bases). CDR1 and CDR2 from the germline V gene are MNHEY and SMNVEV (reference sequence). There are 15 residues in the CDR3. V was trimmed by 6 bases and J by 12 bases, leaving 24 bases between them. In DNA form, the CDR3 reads TGTGCCAGCAGCCTCGGGGGTGGTGACCAAAAGACTCAGTACTTC. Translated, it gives CASSLGGGDQKTQYF.

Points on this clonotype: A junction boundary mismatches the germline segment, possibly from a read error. The CDR3 spells CASSETGSAGTGEQFF. CDR3 bases: TGTGCCAGCAGTGAAACGGGGAGTGCGGGGACCGGGGAGCAGTTCTTT. The V and J genes are TRBV6-1 and TRBJ2-1; D is perhaps TRBD2 (6 bases). The germline V gene encodes CDR1 MNHNS and CDR2 SASEGT. This CDR3 contains 16 residues.

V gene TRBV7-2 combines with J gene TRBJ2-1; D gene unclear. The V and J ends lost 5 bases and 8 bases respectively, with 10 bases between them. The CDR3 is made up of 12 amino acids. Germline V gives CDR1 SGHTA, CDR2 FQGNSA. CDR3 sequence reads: CASSLRWDEQFF. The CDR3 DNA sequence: TGTGCCAGCAGCCTTAGGTGGGATGAGCAGTTCTTC.

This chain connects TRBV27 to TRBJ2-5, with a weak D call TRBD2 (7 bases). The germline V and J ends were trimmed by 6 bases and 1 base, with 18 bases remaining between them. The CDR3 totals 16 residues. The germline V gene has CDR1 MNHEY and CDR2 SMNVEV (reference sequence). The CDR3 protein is CASRLRGGRAQETQYF. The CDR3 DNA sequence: TGTGCCAGCAGGCTGAGGGGGGGCCGTGCCCAAGAGACCCAGTACTTC.